This T cell receptor beta chain was observed in a study of cytomegalovirus exposure and HLA in healthy donors. As concerns this clone: Its target is unknown.

The donors comprised healthy bone marrow donors. Overall study results and limits: The likely origin of a cluster of highly shared sequence variants was a sequencing artifact. In a later analysis, V- and J-gene trimming of beta chains associated with a DCLRE1C missense variant, replicated independently. An Asian-associated ancestry cluster reportedly showed fewer N-insertions than the approximately 690-donor mean in a later analysis.

PCR employed 60 Vbeta and 13 Jbeta primers. Generated by immunoSEQ multiplex PCR, the TCRdb table keeps only in-frame clones and is missing some. The sample consists of 200,000 or so clones, 82% of them appearing once. The TCR sequence derives from a boy aged 2 to 10 in good health and CMV-seronegative. Sequenced material: PBMCs.

This chain's CDR3 is CASSEGTEGYGYTF. The CDR3, as DNA: TGTGCCAGCAGTGAAGGGACGGAGGGGTATGGCTACACCTTC. J is TRBJ1-2 and V is TRBV6-1, with D possibly being TRBD1 (5 bases). The germline CDR1 and CDR2 sequences are MNHNS and SASEGT. The V and J ends lost 1 base and 5 bases respectively, with 11 bases between them. This CDR3 contains 14 residues.